The T cell receptor beta chain under discussion was sequenced for a study of read filtering for tumor transcriptome and immune sequencing. Across the study: Among patients, some 17 were male and 15 or so female, aged about 45 to 90 (mean about 66).

The library was built from 400 ng RNA with molecular barcoded adaptors for alpha/delta and beta/gamma chains. TCRdb analysed the reads with MiXCR anew, one entry per CDR3 protein. The sample carries 85,000 to 100,000 distinct CDR3 sequences, 20% to 25% recorded once. Germline V lookup: CDR1 MDHEN, CDR2 SYDVKM. Trimming removed 6 bases from V and 5 bases from J, with 20 bases in between. CDR3 size: 15 residues. This clonotype was observed at least ten times. The chain combines TRBV28 with TRBJ2-7; weak D call: TRBD1 (6 bases). The clonotype originates from a donor over 35 with multiple myeloma. Input material: a population of CD138-negative cells sorted from bone marrow. DNA of the CDR3: TGTGCCAGCAGCACCCACAGACAGGTGCTCGACGAGCAGTACTTC. It codes for CASSTHRQVLDEQYF.